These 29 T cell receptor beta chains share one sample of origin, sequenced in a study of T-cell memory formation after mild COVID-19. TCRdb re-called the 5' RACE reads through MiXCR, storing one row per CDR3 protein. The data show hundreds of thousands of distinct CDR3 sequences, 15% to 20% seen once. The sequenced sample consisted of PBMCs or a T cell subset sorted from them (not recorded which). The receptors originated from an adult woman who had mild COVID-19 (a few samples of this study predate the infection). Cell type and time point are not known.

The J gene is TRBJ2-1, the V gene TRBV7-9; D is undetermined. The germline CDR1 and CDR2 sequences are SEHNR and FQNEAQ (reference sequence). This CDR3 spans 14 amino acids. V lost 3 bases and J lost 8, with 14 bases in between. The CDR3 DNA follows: TGTGCCAGCAGCTTGGGTCTTGGGCTCCATGAGCAGTTCTTC. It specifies CASSLGLGLHEQFF.

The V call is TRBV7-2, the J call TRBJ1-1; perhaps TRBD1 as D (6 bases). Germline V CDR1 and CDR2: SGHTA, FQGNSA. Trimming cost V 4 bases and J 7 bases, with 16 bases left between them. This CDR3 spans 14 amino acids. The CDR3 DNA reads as TGTGCCAGCAGCTCTAGGGGGGGGCCTCATGAAGCTTTCTTT. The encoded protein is CASSSRGGPHEAFF.

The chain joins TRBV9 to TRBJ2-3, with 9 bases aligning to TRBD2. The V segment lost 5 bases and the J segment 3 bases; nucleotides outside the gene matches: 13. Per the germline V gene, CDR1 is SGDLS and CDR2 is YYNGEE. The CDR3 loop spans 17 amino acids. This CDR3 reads CASSLGTSQFPTDTQYF. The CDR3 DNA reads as TGTGCCAGCAGTCTAGGGACTAGCCAGTTCCCTACAGATACGCAGTATTTT.

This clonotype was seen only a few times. The CDR3 coding sequence is TGTGCCAGCAGCTTATCCCCTACTCCGACCGTCGATGAGCAGTTCTTC. The encoded protein is CASSLSPTPTVDEQFF. This chain connects TRBV7-6 to TRBJ2-1; D is unclear. The V and J ends lost 2 bases and 8 bases respectively, with 19 bases between them. Germline V gives CDR1 SGHVS, CDR2 FNYEAQ. CDR3 size: 16 residues.

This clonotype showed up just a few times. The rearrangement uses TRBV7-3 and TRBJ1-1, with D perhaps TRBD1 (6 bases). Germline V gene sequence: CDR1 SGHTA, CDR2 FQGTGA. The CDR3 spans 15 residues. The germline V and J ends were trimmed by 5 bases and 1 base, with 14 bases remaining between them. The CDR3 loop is CASSPRDKANTEAFF. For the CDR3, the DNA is TGTGCCAGCAGCCCCCGGGACAAGGCGAACACTGAAGCTTTCTTT.

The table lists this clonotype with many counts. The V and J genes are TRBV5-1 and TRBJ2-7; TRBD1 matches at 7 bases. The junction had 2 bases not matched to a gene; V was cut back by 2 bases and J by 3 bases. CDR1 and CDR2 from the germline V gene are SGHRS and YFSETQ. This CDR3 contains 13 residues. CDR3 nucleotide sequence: TGCGCCAGCAGCTTAGACAGGGTCTACGAGCAGTACTTC. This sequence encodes CASSLDRVYEQYF.

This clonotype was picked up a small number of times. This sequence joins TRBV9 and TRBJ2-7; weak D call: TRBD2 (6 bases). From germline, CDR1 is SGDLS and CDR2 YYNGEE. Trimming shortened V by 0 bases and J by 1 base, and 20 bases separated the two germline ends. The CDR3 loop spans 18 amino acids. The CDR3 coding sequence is TGTGCCAGCAGCGTAGGGCCTTTGGGGGGAGGCTTATCCTACGAGCAGTACTTC. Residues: CASSVGPLGGGLSYEQYF. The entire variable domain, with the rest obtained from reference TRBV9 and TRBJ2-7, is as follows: DSGVTQTPKHLITATGQRVTLRCSPRSGDLSVYWYQQSLDQGLQFLIQYYNGEERAKGNILERFSAQQFPDLHSELNLSSLELGDSALYFCASSVGPLGGGLSYEQYFGPGTRLTVT.

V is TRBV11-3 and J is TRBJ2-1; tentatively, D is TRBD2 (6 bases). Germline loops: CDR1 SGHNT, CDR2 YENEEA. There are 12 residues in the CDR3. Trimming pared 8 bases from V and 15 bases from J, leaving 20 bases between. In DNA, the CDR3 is TGTGCCAGCTCCGGGGGTCCCCGCGATCCGTTCTTC. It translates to CASSGGPRDPFF.

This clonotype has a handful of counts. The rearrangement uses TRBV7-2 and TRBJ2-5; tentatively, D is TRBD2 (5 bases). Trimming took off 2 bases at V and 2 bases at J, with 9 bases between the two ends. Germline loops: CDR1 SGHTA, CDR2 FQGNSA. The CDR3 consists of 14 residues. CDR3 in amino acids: CASSLRRTQETQYF. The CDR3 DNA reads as TGTGCCAGCAGCTTAAGGAGGACGCAAGAGACCCAGTACTTC.

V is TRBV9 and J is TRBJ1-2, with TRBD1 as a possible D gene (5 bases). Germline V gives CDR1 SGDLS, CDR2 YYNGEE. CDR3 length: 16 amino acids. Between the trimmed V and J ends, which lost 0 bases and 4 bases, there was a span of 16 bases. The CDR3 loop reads CASSVAGAGLSYGYTF. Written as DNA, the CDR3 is TGTGCCAGCAGCGTAGCTGGAGCAGGGCTGAGCTATGGCTACACCTTC.

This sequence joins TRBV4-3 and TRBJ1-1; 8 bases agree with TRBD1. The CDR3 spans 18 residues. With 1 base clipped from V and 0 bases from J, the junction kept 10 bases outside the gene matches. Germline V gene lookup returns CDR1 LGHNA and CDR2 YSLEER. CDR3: CASSQATGGYAVNTEAFF. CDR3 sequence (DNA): TGCGCCAGCAGCCAAGCTACAGGGGGGTACGCGGTGAACACTGAAGCTTTCTTT.

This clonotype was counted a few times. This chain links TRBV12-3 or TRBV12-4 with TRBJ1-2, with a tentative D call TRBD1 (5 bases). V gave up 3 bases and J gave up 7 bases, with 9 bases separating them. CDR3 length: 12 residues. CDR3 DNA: TGTGCCAGCAGTTTGGGACGTGCTGGCTACACCTTC. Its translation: CASSLGRAGYTF.

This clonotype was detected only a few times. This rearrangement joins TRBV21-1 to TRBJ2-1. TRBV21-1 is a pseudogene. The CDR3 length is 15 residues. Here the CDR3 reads CASSKDPGAYNEQFF. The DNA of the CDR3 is TGTGCCAGCAGCAAAGATCCGGGCGCCTACAATGAGCAGTTCTTC.

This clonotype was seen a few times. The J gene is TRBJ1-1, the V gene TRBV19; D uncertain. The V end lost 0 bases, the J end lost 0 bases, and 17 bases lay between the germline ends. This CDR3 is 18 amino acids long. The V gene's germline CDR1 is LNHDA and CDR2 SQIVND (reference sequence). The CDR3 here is CASSIEAEAGGMNTEAFF. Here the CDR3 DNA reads TGTGCCAGTAGTATAGAGGCCGAGGCCGGAGGGATGAACACTGAAGCTTTCTTT.

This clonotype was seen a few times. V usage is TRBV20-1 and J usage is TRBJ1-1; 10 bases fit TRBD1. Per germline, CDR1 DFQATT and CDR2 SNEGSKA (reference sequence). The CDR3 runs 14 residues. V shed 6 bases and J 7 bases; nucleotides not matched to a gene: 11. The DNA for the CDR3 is TGCAGTGCCATTAACCGGGACAGGGGAGGTGAAGCTTTCTTT. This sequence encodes CSAINRDRGGEAFF.

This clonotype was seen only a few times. The CDR3 DNA reads as TGTGCCAGCAGCACTGGACTAGCGGGGGGACTTGAGCAGTTCTTC. Translation: CASSTGLAGGLEQFF. This rearrangement joins TRBV13 to TRBJ2-1; 14 bases fit TRBD2. Trimming took 5 bases from V and 9 from J; bases not matched to a gene: 6. CDR1 is PRHDT, CDR2 FYEKMQ, per germline (reference sequence). This CDR3 spans 15 amino acids.

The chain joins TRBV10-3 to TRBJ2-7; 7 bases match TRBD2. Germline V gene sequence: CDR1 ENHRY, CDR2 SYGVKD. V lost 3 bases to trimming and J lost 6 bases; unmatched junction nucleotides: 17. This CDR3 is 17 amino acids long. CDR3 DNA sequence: TGTGCCATCAGTGATCGGCTAGCGGCCTCATCTCGGAGCGAGCAGTACTTC. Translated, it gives CAISDRLAASSRSEQYF.

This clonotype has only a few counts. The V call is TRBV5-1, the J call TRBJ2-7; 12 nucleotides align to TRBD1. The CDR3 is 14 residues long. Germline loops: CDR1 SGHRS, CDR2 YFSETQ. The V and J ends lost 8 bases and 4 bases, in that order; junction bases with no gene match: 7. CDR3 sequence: CARSPGQGAYEQYF. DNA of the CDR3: TGCGCCAGATCCCCGGGACAGGGGGCTTACGAGCAGTACTTC.

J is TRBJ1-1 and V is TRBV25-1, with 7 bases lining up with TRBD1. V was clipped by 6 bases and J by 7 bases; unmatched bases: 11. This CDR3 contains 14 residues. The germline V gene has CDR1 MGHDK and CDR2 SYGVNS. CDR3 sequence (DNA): TGTGCCAGCAGGGATCCAGGGGGACTACTTGAAGCTTTCTTT. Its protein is CASRDPGGLLEAFF.

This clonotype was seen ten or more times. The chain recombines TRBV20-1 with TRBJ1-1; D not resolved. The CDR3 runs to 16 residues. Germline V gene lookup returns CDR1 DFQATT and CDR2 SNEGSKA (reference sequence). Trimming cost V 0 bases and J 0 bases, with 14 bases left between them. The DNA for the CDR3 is TGCAGTGCTAGAGATCCGTTTCGAGGTATGAACACTGAAGCTTTCTTT. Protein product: CSARDPFRGMNTEAFF.

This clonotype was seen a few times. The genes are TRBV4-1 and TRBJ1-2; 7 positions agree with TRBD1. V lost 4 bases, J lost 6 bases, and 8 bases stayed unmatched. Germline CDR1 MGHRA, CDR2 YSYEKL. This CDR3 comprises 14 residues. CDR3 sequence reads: CASSRNRGANGYTF. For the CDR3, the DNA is TGCGCCAGCAGCCGGAACAGGGGAGCTAATGGCTACACCTTC.

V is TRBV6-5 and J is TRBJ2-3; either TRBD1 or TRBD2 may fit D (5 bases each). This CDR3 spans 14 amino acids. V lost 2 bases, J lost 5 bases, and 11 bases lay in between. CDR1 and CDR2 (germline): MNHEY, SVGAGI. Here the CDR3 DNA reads TGTGCCAGCAGTTACCAGGGAGTTGGAGATACGCAGTATTTT. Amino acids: CASSYQGVGDTQYF.

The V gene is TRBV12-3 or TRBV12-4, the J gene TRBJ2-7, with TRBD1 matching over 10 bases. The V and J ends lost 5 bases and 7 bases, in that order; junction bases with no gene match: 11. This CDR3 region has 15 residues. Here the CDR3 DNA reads TGTGCCAGCAGTCCGCTGACAGGGGGCGTGTGGGAGCAGTACTTC. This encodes CASSPLTGGVWEQYF.

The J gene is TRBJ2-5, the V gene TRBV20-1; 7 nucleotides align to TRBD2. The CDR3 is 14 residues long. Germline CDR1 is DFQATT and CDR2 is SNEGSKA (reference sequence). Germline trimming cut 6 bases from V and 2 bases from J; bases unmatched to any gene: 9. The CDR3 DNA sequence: TGCAGTGCCGACGGACGGGGAGGGCAAGAGACCCAGTACTTC. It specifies CSADGRGGQETQYF.

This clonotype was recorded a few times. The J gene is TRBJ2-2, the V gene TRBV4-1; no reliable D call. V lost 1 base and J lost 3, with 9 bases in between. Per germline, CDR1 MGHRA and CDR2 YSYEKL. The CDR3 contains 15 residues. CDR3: CASSQGRADTGELFF. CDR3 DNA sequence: TGCGCCAGCAGCCAAGGCCGCGCCGACACCGGGGAGCTGTTTTTT.

This CDR3 is CASSSGTLYGYTF. As DNA, the CDR3 is TGTGCCAGCAGTTCCGGGACTCTCTATGGCTACACCTTC. The chain has TRBV6-6 and TRBJ1-2; D perhaps matches TRBD1 (5 bases). The CDR3 has 13 amino acids. Germline V lookup: CDR1 MNHNY, CDR2 SVGAGI (reference sequence). V lost 4 bases and J 4 bases, leaving 10 bases between the germline ends.

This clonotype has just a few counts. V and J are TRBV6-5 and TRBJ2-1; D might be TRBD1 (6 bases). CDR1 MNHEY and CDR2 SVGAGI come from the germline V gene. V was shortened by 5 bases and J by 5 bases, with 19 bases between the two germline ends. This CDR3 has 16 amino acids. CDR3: CASSVRGPTGDNEQFF. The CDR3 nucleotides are TGTGCCAGCAGTGTCAGGGGCCCAACTGGGGACAATGAGCAGTTCTTC.

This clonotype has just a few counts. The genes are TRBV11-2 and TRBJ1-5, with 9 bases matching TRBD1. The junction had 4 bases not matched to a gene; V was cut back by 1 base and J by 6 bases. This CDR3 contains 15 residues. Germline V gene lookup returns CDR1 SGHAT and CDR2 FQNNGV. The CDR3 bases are TGTGCCAGCAGCTTAGGCGGGACAGGGTCTCAGCCCCAGCATTTT. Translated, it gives CASSLGGTGSQPQHF.

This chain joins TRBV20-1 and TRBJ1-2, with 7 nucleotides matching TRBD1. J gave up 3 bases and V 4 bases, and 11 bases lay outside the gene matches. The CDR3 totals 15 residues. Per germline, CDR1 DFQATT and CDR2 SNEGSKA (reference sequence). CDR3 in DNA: TGCAGTGCTACCGTGGGGACAGCTTTATACTATGGCTACACCTTC. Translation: CSATVGTALYYGYTF.